The entry that follows covers one T cell receptor beta chain sequence. Its target is not known. This specimen belongs to a study of long-term antiretroviral therapy in people with HIV. Per the germline V gene, CDR1 is SSHAT and CDR2 is FNYEAQ (reference sequence). CDR3 size: 16 residues. V shed 5 bases and J 0 bases; nucleotides not matched to a gene: 4. The authors ran the immunoSEQ assay, v3.0, at survey level. Using immunoSEQ multiplex PCR, the repertoire was profiled, and TCRdb retains in-frame clones only, with some absent. This sample carries 10,000 to 13,000 clones, roughly 80% of them seen once, and the ten largest clones take roughly 13%. Study results and caveats: Control repertoires displayed wider CDR3 length ranges than the HIV repertoires. Clones showing expansion before ART dominated the repertoire at all time points.

This clonotype was sampled from a man between 40 and 49 years old with HIV. The sequencing here drew on unsorted PBMCs, taken 1.2 years after starting antiretroviral therapy. This chain uses TRBV7-7 with TRBJ2-3, with 11 bases that match TRBD2. DNA of the CDR3: TGTGCCAGCAGCCTGAGGACTAGCGGGAGCACAGATACGCAGTATTTT. Translated: CASSLRTSGSTDTQYF. Supplemented by reference TRBV7-7 and TRBJ2-3, the full variable domain reads GAGVSQSPRYKVTKRGQDVTLRCDPISSHATLYWYQQALGQGPEFLTYFNYEAQPDKSGLPSDRFSAERPEGSISTLTIQRTEQRDSAMYRCASSLRTSGSTDTQYFGPGTRLTVL.